This T cell receptor beta chain is drawn from a study of blood T cell repertoires in COVID-19. Study overall: T cells, B-cell-depleted T cells, or PBMCs supplied cDNA or gDNA.

This clone has more than one count but fewer than ten. Data came from immunoSEQ multiplex PCR; TCRdb stores just in-frame clones and leaves some out. The data hold about 470,000 clones, with 87% observed a single time. This CDR3 has 14 amino acids. Germline V CDR1 and CDR2: LGHDT, YNNKEL (reference sequence). V dropped 4 bases and J dropped 6 bases, with 10 bases sitting between them. V gene TRBV3-1 (or the pseudogene TRBV3-2) combines with J gene TRBJ1-6, with D maybe TRBD1 (5 bases). The receptor was isolated from a woman under 30 who had recovered from COVID-19. The sample comprised PBMCs or T cells enriched from blood (not recorded which). CDR3 sequence (DNA): TGTGCCAGCAGCCGACGGGGGGGTAATTCACCCCTCCACTTT. This gives the protein CASSRRGGNSPLHF.